The TCR beta chain under discussion was sequenced for a study of cytomegalovirus exposure and HLA in healthy donors. About the study: When fewer than 400 donors were genotyped, roughly 82% of them were found to fall in the Caucasian-associated ancestry cluster.

From germline, CDR1 is LNHNV and CDR2 YYDKDF (reference sequence). The CDR3 is made up of 12 amino acids. The V and J ends lost 1 base and 6 bases respectively, with 7 bases between them. Overall study results and limits: The study found most TCR sequences rare, yet found some public TCRs in many donors.

Comments on this clone: What it binds is unknown.

PCR involved 60 Vbeta and 13 Jbeta primers. Clones were sequenced by immunoSEQ multiplex PCR, and TCRdb holds only the in-frame ones, with some missing. The sample shows 95,000 to 150,000 clones, around 86% of them seen only once. The origin of this receptor is a man younger than 40 in good health and CMV-seronegative. The V and J genes are TRBV15 and TRBJ2-7; a weak D match, TRBD1 (6 bases). Sequencing was done on a sample of PBMCs. CDR3 protein: CATSRVGGEQYF. CDR3 coding DNA: TGTGCCACCAGCAGAGTAGGGGGCGAGCAGTACTTC.